Below are 20 T cell receptor beta chains sequenced from a single sample in a study of shared clonotypes between healthy human individuals. Repertoires were generated with immunoSEQ multiplex PCR, while TCRdb's copy carries only in-frame clones and drops some. Of some 2.1 million clones listed, about 95% are singletons. Material for sequencing was naive CD4+ T cells sorted from blood. Indicated subset: CD45RA+ positively selected. These receptors were collected from a man aged 18 to 29 in good health.

This chain joins TRBV5-1 and TRBJ2-1; 7 positions agree with TRBD2. Germline lookup yields CDR1 SGHRS and CDR2 YFSETQ. The trim removed 2 bases at V and 4 bases at J, leaving 6 bases unmatched. The CDR3 contains 15 residues. In DNA, the CDR3 is TGCGCCAGCAGCTTAGCGGGACGGGAGTACAATGAGCAGTTCTTC. This sequence encodes CASSLAGREYNEQFF.

V is TRBV19 and J is TRBJ2-5; 10 nucleotides match TRBD1. The CDR3 is 16 amino acids. After removal of 5 bases from V and 5 bases from J, the junction contained 11 bases not matched to a gene. Germline CDR1 reads LNHDA; CDR2 reads SQIVND (reference sequence). The CDR3 loop reads CASSRSGTGVRETQYF. CDR3 in DNA: TGTGCCAGTAGTCGTAGCGGGACAGGGGTTCGGGAGACCCAGTACTTC.

A remark on this clone: The same CDR3 can be traced to other DNA sequences in this sample. The rearrangement joins TRBV10-3 to TRBJ2-7; TRBD2 might be the D (5 bases). Germline-derived CDR1 and CDR2 are ENHRY and SYGVKD. Trimming stripped 3 bases from V and 3 bases from J, with 9 bases between. This CDR3 region has 13 residues. CDR3 region: CAISDRGSYEQYF. The CDR3 DNA follows: TGTGCCATCAGTGACCGGGGTAGCTACGAGCAGTACTTC.

This chain links TRBV5-1 with TRBJ1-2; D perhaps matches TRBD1 (5 bases). Germline values: CDR1 SGHRS, CDR2 YFSETQ. The V and J ends lost 4 bases and 7 bases respectively, with 11 bases between them. The length of the CDR3 is 12 residues. CDR3 protein: CASSRGNFGYTF. The CDR3 DNA is TGCGCCAGCAGCAGGGGTAATTTTGGCTACACCTTC.

The gene calls are TRBV30 and TRBJ1-3; no reliable D call. Germline-derived CDR1 and CDR2 are GTSNPN and SVGIG (reference sequence). The CDR3 loop spans 14 amino acids. V was clipped by 0 bases and J by 4 bases, with 10 bases between them. CDR3 in DNA: TGTGCCTGGAGTGTACGGTCTAGAGGAAACACCATATATTTT. Residues: CAWSVRSRGNTIYF.

The chain couples TRBV19 to TRBJ1-1; a weak D match, TRBD1 (5 bases). The germline V and J ends were trimmed by 5 bases and 2 bases, with 12 bases remaining between them. This CDR3 contains 14 residues. CDR1 and CDR2 (germline): LNHDA, SQIVND (reference sequence). CDR3 protein: CASSYGGGNTEAFF. The CDR3 DNA follows: TGTGCCAGTAGTTATGGGGGAGGAAACACTGAAGCTTTCTTT.

This clone is a singleton in its sample. The chain has TRBV6-5 and TRBJ1-2, with 10 bases that match TRBD1. Germline V CDR1 and CDR2: MNHEY, SVGAGI. V shed 5 bases, J shed 4 bases, and the junction held 4 bases outside the gene matches. The length of the CDR3 is 14 residues. Here the CDR3 DNA reads TGTGCCAGCAGTGGACAGGGGGGACCCTATGGCTACACCTTC. Encoded protein: CASSGQGGPYGYTF.

This chain uses TRBV5-4 with TRBJ1-2, with 7 bases identical to TRBD1. V lost 4 bases and J lost 4; bases outside the gene matches: 10. Looked up from germline, CDR1 is SGHNT and CDR2 is YYREEE (reference sequence). The CDR3 runs to 15 residues. The DNA for the CDR3 is TGTGCCAGCAGCCCTTGGACAGGTTTACTCTATGGCTACACCTTC. Amino acid sequence: CASSPWTGLLYGYTF.

This clone was recorded once. This chain links TRBV6-6 with TRBJ1-3; D is ambiguous. This CDR3 region has 15 residues. CDR1 MNHNY and CDR2 SVGAGI come from the germline V gene (reference sequence). V was trimmed by 7 bases and J by 0 bases, leaving 13 bases between them. CDR3 in amino acids: CASNPPASSGNTIYF. The CDR3 DNA follows: TGTGCCAGCAACCCCCCAGCGAGCTCTGGAAACACCATATATTTT.

The J gene is TRBJ2-5, the V gene TRBV4-1; 10 nucleotides match TRBD2. V gave up 6 bases and J gave up 2 bases; unmatched junction bases: 6. The CDR3 totals 15 residues. The germline V gene encodes CDR1 MGHRA and CDR2 YSYEKL. DNA for the CDR3: TGCGCCAGCAGTTTACTGGGACTAGCGCAAGAGACCCAGTACTTC. Its translation is CASSLLGLAQETQYF.

This chain connects TRBV9 to TRBJ2-7; D unresolved. V was trimmed by 4 bases and J by 0 bases, leaving 11 bases between them. The germline V gene encodes CDR1 SGDLS and CDR2 YYNGEE. This CDR3 has 14 amino acids. The CDR3 is CASSSNMNSYEQYF. The CDR3 nucleotides are TGTGCCAGCAGCAGTAACATGAACTCCTACGAGCAGTACTTC.

V usage is TRBV4-2 and J usage is TRBJ1-4; D not resolved. Germline loops: CDR1 LGHNA, CDR2 YNFKEQ. The V gene lost 4 bases and the J gene lost 12 bases, with 15 bases spanning the gap. The CDR3 extends over 13 amino acids. The CDR3, as DNA: TGTGCCAGCAGCCTCGTCTTCGGAGAGGAACTGTTTTTT. Encoded protein: CASSLVFGEELFF.

The sample holds a few counts of this clone. The chain carries TRBV2 and TRBJ1-5; D is ambiguous. V shed 4 bases and J shed 9 bases, with 13 bases lying between them. Germline-derived CDR1 and CDR2 are SNHLY and FYNNEI. The CDR3 length is 13 residues. The CDR3 protein is CASSVTRGGPQHF. CDR3 in DNA: TGTGCCAGCAGTGTGACACGAGGCGGGCCCCAGCATTTT.

As concerns this clone: Other DNA sequences from this sample encode an identical CDR3 as well. The chain uses TRBV18 and TRBJ2-3; 8 nucleotides agree with TRBD2. Losses at the gene ends were 2 bases for V and 2 bases for J; bases not matched to a gene: 3. Germline loops: CDR1 KGHSH, CDR2 LQKENI. This CDR3 region has 15 residues. Here the CDR3 DNA reads TGTGCCAGCTCACCATTAGCGGGAAACACAGATACGCAGTATTTT. Translation: CASSPLAGNTDTQYF.

CDR3 loop: CASSESTVVTEAFF. In DNA, the CDR3 is TGTGCCAGCAGTGAAAGTACAGTCGTGACTGAAGCTTTCTTT. The chain is built from TRBV6-1 and TRBJ1-1, with D uncertain. The CDR3 sequence is 14 residues long. Trimming stripped 2 bases from V and 5 bases from J, with 12 bases between. Germline V gene sequence: CDR1 MNHNS, CDR2 SASEGT.

V gene TRBV7-2 combines with J gene TRBJ1-2, with TRBD1 matching over 8 bases. J gave up 0 bases and V 5 bases, and 8 bases lay outside the gene matches. This CDR3 has 16 amino acids. Germline lookup yields CDR1 SGHTA and CDR2 FQGNSA. The CDR3 loop is CASSERTGQANYGYTF. As DNA, the CDR3 is TGTGCCAGCAGCGAACGGACAGGGCAGGCTAACTATGGCTACACCTTC.

The chain uses TRBV5-1 and TRBJ2-7; D not resolved. The CDR3 sequence is 15 residues long. The ends were cut back, 1 base at V and 2 bases at J, with 13 bases in the middle. The germline gives CDR1 SGHRS, CDR2 YFSETQ. DNA for the CDR3: TGCGCCAGCAGCTTGAGGGCAGACCCACCCTACGAGCAGTACTTC. Translated: CASSLRADPPYEQYF.

J is TRBJ2-2 and V is TRBV11-3; no definite D call. The germline V and J ends were trimmed by 5 bases and 3 bases, with 7 bases remaining between them. Germline V CDR1 and CDR2: SGHNT, YENEEA. The CDR3 spans 13 residues. The CDR3 DNA sequence: TGTGCCAGCAGCACACGGGACACCGGGGAGCTGTTTTTT. This gives the protein CASSTRDTGELFF. Variable domain in full (rest from reference TRBV11-3 and TRBJ2-2): EAGVVQSPRYKIIEKKQPVAFWCNPISGHNTLYWYLQNLGQGPELLIRYENEEAVDDSQLPKDRFSAERLKGVDSTLKIQPAELGDSAVYLCASSTRDTGELFFGEGSRLTVL.

This sequence joins TRBV30 and TRBJ1-6, with 8 bases matching TRBD1. The CDR3 is 16 amino acids. The ends lost 2 bases at V and 7 bases at J; junction bases unmatched: 10. Germline V lookup: CDR1 GTSNPN, CDR2 SVGIG (reference sequence). This CDR3 reads CAWSSTGTGSNSPLHF. The DNA of the CDR3 is TGTGCCTGGAGTTCCACCGGGACAGGTAGCAATTCACCCCTCCACTTT.

V usage is TRBV4-3 and J usage is TRBJ2-4; the D is unclear. The CDR3 length is 17 residues. Trimming left V 0 bases short and J 2 bases short, with 14 bases between. Germline lookup yields CDR1 LGHNA and CDR2 YSLEER. The CDR3 coding sequence is TGCGCCAGCAGCCAAGACTCTCCCACCGGGTCCAAAAACATTCAGTACTTC. Amino acids: CASSQDSPTGSKNIQYF.